The table lists the clone carrying this TCR beta chain with a few counts. Its antigen is not identified. The data belong to a study of CD8 T cells in ankylosing spondylitis. Trimming cost V 6 bases and J 2 bases; bases outside gene matches: 11. Looked up from germline, CDR1 is MDHEN and CDR2 is SYDVKM. This CDR3 contains 17 residues. By quantitative 5'-RACE with molecular barcodes, the TCR beta libraries were made. Each CDR3 protein is one row after TCRdb ran MiXCR on the 5' RACE reads. The sample has approximately 210,000 distinct CDR3 sequences; roughly 12% are singletons. Broader study findings: Earlier literature documents some of the motif variants in reactive arthritis synovial fluid and blood. Significantly higher representation of disease-linked clones was reported for matched ankylosing spondylitis synovial fluid.

The sequence was collected from a male donor with ankylosing spondylitis or in good health (not recorded which). V gene TRBV28 combines with J gene TRBJ2-1; 9 nucleotides align to TRBD2. Sequencing was done on a sample of blood, either unsorted or a sorted T cell fraction (not recorded which). The CDR3 is CASSPPTGTSTYNEQFF. For the CDR3, the DNA is TGTGCCAGCAGCCCCCCCACCGGGACTAGCACCTACAATGAGCAGTTCTTC.